The sequence of this TCR beta chain was determined in a study of blood T cell repertoires in COVID-19. V lost 4 bases to trimming and J lost 0 bases; unmatched junction nucleotides: 7. The CDR3 is 15 residues long. Germline loops: CDR1 SQVTM, CDR2 ANQGSEA. TCRdb keeps only in-frame clones here, not all; method: immunoSEQ multiplex PCR. The table lists 200,000 to 300,000 clones, 85% to 90% of them singletons. The clonotype was recovered from a woman between 40 and 50 years old with acute or convalescent COVID-19. This chain links TRBV29-1 with TRBJ2-3; 7 positions match TRBD2. Sample: peripheral blood. The CDR3 sequence: CSVVSASGSTDTQYF. In DNA form, the CDR3 reads TGCAGCGTTGTAAGCGCTAGCGGTAGCACAGATACGCAGTATTTT.